Following are 18 T cell receptor beta chains from one sample sequenced in a study of sequential checkpoint blockade in melanoma. Some clones are missing from TCRdb's copy, which holds only in-frame ones; the method was immunoSEQ multiplex PCR. The profile shows more than 10,000 clones, about three quarters of them singletons. Treatment defined: randomized to nivolumab then ipilimumab (arm A) or the reverse (arm B). The sequences come from CD8+ T cells sorted from blood (inferred from file names), collected from a patient given nivolumab and ipilimumab in sequence. These TCRs come from a human donor with melanoma.

The chain carries TRBV19 and TRBJ2-7; D unclear. The CDR3 contains 13 residues. The germline V and J ends were trimmed by 4 bases and 0 bases, with 7 bases remaining between them. Germline V CDR1 and CDR2: LNHDA, SQIVND (reference sequence). The CDR3 is CASSSGSSYEQYF. The CDR3 region has the DNA TGTGCCAGTAGTAGCGGAAGCTCCTACGAGCAGTACTTC. Complete variable domain (other parts from reference TRBV19 and TRBJ2-7): DGGITQSPKYLFRKEGQNVTLSCEQNLNHDAMYWYRQDPGQGLRLIYYSQIVNDFQKGDIAEGYSVSREKKESFPLTVTSAQKNPTAFYLCASSSGSSYEQYFGPGTRLTVT.

The CDR3 sequence: CTSSRGDRTGNQPQHF. DNA of the CDR3: TGCACCAGCAGCCGAGGGGACAGGACAGGGAATCAGCCCCAGCATTTT. This chain links TRBV1 with TRBJ1-5; TRBD1 is taken as the D call from the table, unchecked against the DNA. TRBV1 has pseudogene status. The CDR3 totals 16 residues.

The CDR3 DNA follows: TGTGCCAGCAGCTTAGATACAGATTACGAGCAGTACTTC. Translating gives CASSLDTDYEQYF. This chain links TRBV7-9 with TRBJ2-7; D gene uncertain. Trimming left V 1 base short and J 4 bases short, with 8 bases between. CDR1 and CDR2 from the germline V gene are SEHNR and FQNEAQ (reference sequence). CDR3 size: 13 residues. Based on the CDR3 plus reference TRBV7-9 and TRBJ2-7, the full variable domain is DTGVSQNPRHKITKRGQNVTFRCDPISEHNRLYWYRQTLGQGPEFLTYFQNEAQLEKSRLLSDRFSAERPKGSFSTLEIQRTEQGDSAMYLCASSLDTDYEQYFGPGTRLTVT.

The chain has TRBV29-1 and TRBJ2-7; possibly TRBD1 for D (5 bases). Trimming shortened V by 5 bases and J by 2 bases, and 13 bases separated the two germline ends. The CDR3 extends over 13 amino acids. Per germline, CDR1 SQVTM and CDR2 ANQGSEA. In DNA, the CDR3 is TGCAGCGTTTTAACAGGAAGAACCTACGAGCAGTACTTC. Protein: CSVLTGRTYEQYF.

The chain carries TRBV6-5 and TRBJ2-7, with TRBD1 identical over 7 bases. The V segment lost 1 base and the J segment 1 base; nucleotides outside the gene matches: 4. CDR1 is MNHEY and CDR2 is SVGAGI in the germline V gene. This CDR3 is built from 15 residues. CDR3 bases: TGTGCCAGCAGTTACTTTTCAGGGGGTTCCTACGAGCAGTACTTC. It codes for CASSYFSGGSYEQYF.

The genes are TRBV6-4 and TRBJ2-3; 10 bases are shared with TRBD2. The germline V gene encodes CDR1 MRHNA and CDR2 SNTAGT. J was trimmed by 3 bases and V by 3 bases; bases with no gene match: 0. The CDR3 length is 14 residues. CDR3 in amino acids: CASSETSGTDTQYF. CDR3 nucleotides: TGTGCCAGCAGTGAGACTAGCGGGACAGATACGCAGTATTTT.

The V gene is TRBV19, the J gene TRBJ1-1, with D perhaps matching TRBD1 (6 bases). CDR1 is LNHDA and CDR2 is SQIVND in the germline V gene (reference sequence). This CDR3 spans 14 amino acids. Trimming shortened V by 3 bases and J by 4 bases, and 12 bases separated the two germline ends. The CDR3 here is CASSIGGGPTEAFF. The CDR3 DNA sequence: TGTGCCAGTAGTATTGGGGGGGGCCCCACTGAAGCTTTCTTT.

This chain connects TRBV11-2 to TRBJ2-7; TRBD1 aligns across 8 bases. V trimming: 2 bases; J trimming: 1 base; junction bases outside the gene matches: 10. This CDR3 has 17 amino acids. The germline V gene has CDR1 SGHAT and CDR2 FQNNGV. CDR3 residues: CASSLLFGNRGSYEQYF. CDR3 in DNA: TGTGCCAGCAGCTTACTCTTTGGGAACAGGGGGTCCTACGAGCAGTACTTC.

The rearrangement joins TRBV7-9 to TRBJ2-7; TRBD1 agrees at 7 bases. The germline gives CDR1 SEHNR, CDR2 FQNEAQ (reference sequence). With V trimmed by 2 bases and J by 4 bases, 5 bases remained unmatched. CDR3 length equals 14 residues. CDR3 sequence (DNA): TGTGCCAGCAGCTTACAGGGGGTTGTGTACGAGCAGTACTTC. This gives the protein CASSLQGVVYEQYF.

This clone was seen a few times. V usage is TRBV19 and J usage is TRBJ1-5; tentative D call: TRBD1 (5 bases). Germline V gene sequence: CDR1 LNHDA, CDR2 SQIVND (reference sequence). V lost 5 bases and J lost 2, with 10 bases in between. The CDR3 runs 14 residues. CDR3 sequence reads: CASSFQQGNQPQHF. The CDR3 DNA reads TGTGCCAGTAGTTTCCAACAGGGCAATCAGCCCCAGCATTTT.

This chain links TRBV7-3 with TRBJ2-3; D unclear. The CDR3 runs 13 residues. Germline V gives CDR1 SGHTA, CDR2 FQGTGA. V lost 4 bases and J 4 bases, leaving 9 bases between the germline ends. CDR3 DNA sequence: TGTGCCAGCAGCTCCCCCCCCTCAGATACGCAGTATTTT. This gives the protein CASSSPPSDTQYF.

V and J are TRBV9 and TRBJ2-2, with TRBD2 as a possible D gene (6 bases). The CDR3 length is 17 residues. The V end was cut by 0 bases, the J end by 4 bases, with 16 bases between. The germline V gene has CDR1 SGDLS and CDR2 YYNGEE. The CDR3 DNA reads as TGTGCCAGCAGCGTAGGTGGAGGGAGACTTACCACCGGGGAGCTGTTTTTT. As protein: CASSVGGGRLTTGELFF.

This chain links TRBV4-2 with TRBJ2-5; 9 positions agree with TRBD2. Germline V CDR1 and CDR2: LGHNA, YNFKEQ. Losses at the gene ends were 0 bases for V and 1 base for J; bases not matched to a gene: 0. This CDR3 is built from 15 residues. The CDR3 DNA reads as TGTGCCAGCAGCCAAGAGCGGGGGGGCCAAGAGACCCAGTACTTC. This encodes CASSQERGGQETQYF.

This clone was counted only a few times. The CDR3 coding sequence is TGTGCCAGCAGTTTAATGGGGGGGGCGAACTATGGCTACACCTTC. Its protein is CASSLMGGANYGYTF. The genes are TRBV6-5 and TRBJ1-2; weak D call: TRBD1 (6 bases). CDR1 and CDR2 (germline): MNHEY, SVGAGI. There are 15 residues in the CDR3. Trimming removed 4 bases from V and 2 bases from J, with 14 bases in between.

This clone was counted a single time. The rearrangement uses TRBV19 and TRBJ2-7, with D perhaps matching TRBD1 (5 bases). CDR3 length: 13 amino acids. Looked up from germline, CDR1 is LNHDA and CDR2 is SQIVND (reference sequence). V shed 9 bases and J shed 3 bases, with 15 bases lying between them. The CDR3 nucleotides are TGTGCCAGCACCGGACAAGGGGACTACGAGCAGTACTTC. Protein: CASTGQGDYEQYF. Complete variable domain (other parts from reference TRBV19 and TRBJ2-7): DGGITQSPKYLFRKEGQNVTLSCEQNLNHDAMYWYRQDPGQGLRLIYYSQIVNDFQKGDIAEGYSVSREKKESFPLTVTSAQKNPTAFYLCASTGQGDYEQYFGPGTRLTVT.

This clone was counted a single time. This CDR3 is also generated by other DNA sequences in the sample. The rearrangement uses TRBV4-2 and TRBJ2-7, with D unresolved. V lost 0 bases and J 2 bases, leaving 11 bases between the germline ends. Germline CDR1 and CDR2: LGHNA and YNFKEQ. The CDR3 length is 15 residues. CDR3 loop: CASSQETVTPYEQYF. CDR3 in DNA: TGTGCCAGCAGCCAAGAAACAGTGACCCCCTACGAGCAGTACTTC.

The chain couples TRBV19 to TRBJ1-1; the D gene is possibly TRBD1 (6 bases). This CDR3 is built from 13 residues. The V gene's germline CDR1 is LNHDA and CDR2 SQIVND (reference sequence). The ends were cut back, 6 bases at V and 1 base at J, with 9 bases in the middle. DNA of the CDR3: TGTGCCAGTAGGAAGACAGGGAACACTGAAGCTTTCTTT. It translates to CASRKTGNTEAFF.

CDR3 DNA: TGTGCCTGGAGCCCCACAGGACCCGAAGCTTTCTTT. Translation gives CAWSPTGPEAFF. The genes are TRBV30 and TRBJ1-1, with a tentative D call TRBD1 (5 bases). The CDR3 totals 12 residues. Trimming pared 3 bases from V and 8 bases from J, leaving 13 bases between. Germline V gene data show CDR1 as GTSNPN and CDR2 as SVGIG (reference sequence). Full variable domain (outside the CDR3, taken from reference TRBV30 and TRBJ1-1): SQTIHQWPATLVQPVGSPLSLECTVEGTSNPNLYWYRQAAGRGLQLLFYSVGIGQISSEVPQNLSASRPQDRQFILSSKKLLLSDSGFYLCAWSPTGPEAFFGQGTRLTVV.